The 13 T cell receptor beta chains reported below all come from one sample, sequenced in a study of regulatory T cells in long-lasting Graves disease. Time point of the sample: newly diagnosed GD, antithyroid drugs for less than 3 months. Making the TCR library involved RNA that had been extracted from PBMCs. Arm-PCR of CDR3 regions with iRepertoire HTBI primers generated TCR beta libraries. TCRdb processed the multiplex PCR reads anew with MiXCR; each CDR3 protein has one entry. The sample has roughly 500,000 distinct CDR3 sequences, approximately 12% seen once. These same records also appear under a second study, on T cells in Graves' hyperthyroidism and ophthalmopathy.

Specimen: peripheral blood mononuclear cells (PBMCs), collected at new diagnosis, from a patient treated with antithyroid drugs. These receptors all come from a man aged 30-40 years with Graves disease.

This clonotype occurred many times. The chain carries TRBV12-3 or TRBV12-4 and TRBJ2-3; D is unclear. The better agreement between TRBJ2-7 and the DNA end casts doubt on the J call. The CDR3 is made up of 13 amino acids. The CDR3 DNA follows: TGTGCCAGCAAGCCCTTAGGGACCTACGAGCAGTACTTC. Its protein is CASKPLGTYEQYF.

The CDR3 DNA reads as TGTGCCAGCAGTTTGCAGTTTTGGGACAGGGTAGACTCACCCCTCCACTTT. This translates into CASSLQFWDRVDSPLHF. The chain recombines TRBV12-3 or TRBV12-4 with TRBJ1-6; 9 positions agree with TRBD1. Trimming took 3 bases from V and 10 from J; bases not matched to a gene: 13. The CDR3 loop spans 17 amino acids.

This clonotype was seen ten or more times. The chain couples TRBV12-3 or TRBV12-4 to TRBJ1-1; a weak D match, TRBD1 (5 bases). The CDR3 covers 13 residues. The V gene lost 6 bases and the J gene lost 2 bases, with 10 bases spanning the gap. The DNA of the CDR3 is TGTGCCAGCAGCTCGACAGCTAACACTGAAGCTTTCTTT. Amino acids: CASSSTANTEAFF.

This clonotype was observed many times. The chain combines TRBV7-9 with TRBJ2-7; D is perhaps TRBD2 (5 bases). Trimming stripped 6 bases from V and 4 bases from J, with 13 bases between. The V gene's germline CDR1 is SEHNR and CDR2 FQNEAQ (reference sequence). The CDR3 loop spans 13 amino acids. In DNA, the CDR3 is TGTGCCAGCAGTCCTACTGGGGAGTACGAGCAGTACTTC. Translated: CASSPTGEYEQYF.

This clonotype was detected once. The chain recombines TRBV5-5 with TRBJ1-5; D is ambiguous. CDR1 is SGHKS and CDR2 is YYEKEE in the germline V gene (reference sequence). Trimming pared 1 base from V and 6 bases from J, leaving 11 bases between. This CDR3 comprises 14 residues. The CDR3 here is CASSLMPVGQPQHF. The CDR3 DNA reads TGTGCCAGCAGCTTGATGCCGGTGGGTCAGCCCCAGCATTTT.

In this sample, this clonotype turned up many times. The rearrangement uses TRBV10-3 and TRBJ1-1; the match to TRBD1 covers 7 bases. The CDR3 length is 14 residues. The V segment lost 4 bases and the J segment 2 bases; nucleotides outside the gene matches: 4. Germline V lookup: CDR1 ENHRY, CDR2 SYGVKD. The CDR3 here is CAISARQGNTEAFF. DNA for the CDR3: TGTGCCATCAGTGCTAGACAGGGTAACACTGAAGCTTTCTTT.

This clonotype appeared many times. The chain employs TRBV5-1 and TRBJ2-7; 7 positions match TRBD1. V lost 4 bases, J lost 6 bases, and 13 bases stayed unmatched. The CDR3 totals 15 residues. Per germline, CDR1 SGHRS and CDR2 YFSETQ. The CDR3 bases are TGCGCCAGCAGCCATGGTCTACAGGGGCGGTCCGAGCAGTACTTC. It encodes CASSHGLQGRSEQYF.

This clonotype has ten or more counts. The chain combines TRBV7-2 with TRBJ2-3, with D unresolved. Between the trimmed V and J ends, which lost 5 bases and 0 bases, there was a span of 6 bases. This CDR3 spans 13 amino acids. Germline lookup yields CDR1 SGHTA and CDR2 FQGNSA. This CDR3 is CASSTPSTDTQYF. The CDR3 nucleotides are TGTGCCAGCAGCACCCCTAGCACAGATACGCAGTATTTT. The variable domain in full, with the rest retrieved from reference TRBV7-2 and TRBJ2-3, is GAGVSQSPSNKVTEKGKDVELRCDPISGHTALYWYRQSLGQGLEFLIYFQGNSAPDKSGLPSDRFSAERTGGSVSTLTIQRTQQEDSAVYLCASSTPSTDTQYFGPGTRLTVL.

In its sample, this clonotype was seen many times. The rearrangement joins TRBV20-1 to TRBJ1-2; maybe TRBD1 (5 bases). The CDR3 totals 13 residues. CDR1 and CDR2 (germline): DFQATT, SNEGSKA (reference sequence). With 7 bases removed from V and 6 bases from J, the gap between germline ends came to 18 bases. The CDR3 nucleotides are TGCAGTGTAGAGGGGCGGGTCTCGGATGGCTACACCTTC. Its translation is CSVEGRVSDGYTF.

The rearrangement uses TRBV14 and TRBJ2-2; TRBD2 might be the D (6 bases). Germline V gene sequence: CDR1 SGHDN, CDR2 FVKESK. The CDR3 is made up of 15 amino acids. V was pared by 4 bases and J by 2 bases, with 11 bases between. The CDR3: CASSPRGFNTGELFF. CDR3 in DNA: TGTGCCAGCAGCCCGCGGGGATTCAACACCGGGGAGCTGTTTTTT.

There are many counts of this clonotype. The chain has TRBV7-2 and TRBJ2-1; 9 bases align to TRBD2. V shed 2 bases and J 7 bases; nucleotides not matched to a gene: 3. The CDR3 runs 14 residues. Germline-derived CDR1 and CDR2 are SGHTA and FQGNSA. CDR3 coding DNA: TGTGCCAGCAGCTTAATGCGGGAGGGAAATGAGCAGTTCTTC. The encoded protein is CASSLMREGNEQFF. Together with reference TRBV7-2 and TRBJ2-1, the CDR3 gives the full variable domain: GAGVSQSPSNKVTEKGKDVELRCDPISGHTALYWYRQSLGQGLEFLIYFQGNSAPDKSGLPSDRFSAERTGGSVSTLTIQRTQQEDSAVYLCASSLMREGNEQFFGPGTRLTVL.

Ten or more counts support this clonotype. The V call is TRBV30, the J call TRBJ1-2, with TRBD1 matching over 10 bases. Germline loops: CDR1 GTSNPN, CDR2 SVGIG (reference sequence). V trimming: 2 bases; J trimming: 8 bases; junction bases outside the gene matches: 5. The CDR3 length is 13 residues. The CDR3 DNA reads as TGTGCCTGGAGTCCGGGACAGGGGAGAGGCTACACCTTC. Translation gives CAWSPGQGRGYTF.

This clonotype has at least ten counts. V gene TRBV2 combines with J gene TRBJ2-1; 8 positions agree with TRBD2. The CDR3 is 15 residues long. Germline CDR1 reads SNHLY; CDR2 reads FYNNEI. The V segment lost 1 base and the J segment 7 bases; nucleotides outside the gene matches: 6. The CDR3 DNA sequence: TGTGCCAGCAGTGAAGACAGCGGGAGACGAAATGAGCAGTTCTTC. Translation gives CASSEDSGRRNEQFF.